This entry lists 8 T cell receptor beta chains sequenced from one sample in a study of shared clonotypes between healthy human individuals. Data came from immunoSEQ multiplex PCR; TCRdb stores just in-frame clones and leaves some out. The table has about 2.4 million clones, over 85% seen once; the top ten hold roughly 0.36%. Material: naive CD4+ T cells from PBMCs. The subset is: CD45RA+ positively selected. These TCRs come from a man aged 18 to 35 in good health. Some clones in this sample may be carry-over from other donors' samples.

V gene TRBV19 combines with J gene TRBJ1-4, with D hard to call. V shed 6 bases and J shed 5 bases, with 13 bases lying between them. Germline CDR1 reads LNHDA; CDR2 reads SQIVND (reference sequence). CDR3 length: 14 residues. This CDR3 reads CASSSRVSNEKLFF. The CDR3 DNA reads as TGTGCCAGTAGCAGTCGGGTTTCCAATGAAAAACTGTTTTTT.

The J gene is TRBJ2-5, the V gene TRBV7-9, with D maybe TRBD2 (7 bases). The V gene's germline CDR1 is SEHNR and CDR2 FQNEAQ (reference sequence). This CDR3 comprises 19 residues. The V end lost 1 base, the J end lost 2 bases, and 23 bases lay between the germline ends. The CDR3 bases are TGTGCCAGCAGCTTAGGCATACGGGGGGCTGGGGCAGTTCAAGAGACCCAGTACTTC. It encodes CASSLGIRGAGAVQETQYF.

With respect to this clone: At the DNA level, this CDR3 is encoded by other sequences in the same sample as well. V usage is TRBV7-9 and J usage is TRBJ1-1, with D perhaps matching TRBD1 (5 bases). The CDR3 loop spans 13 amino acids. Trimming pared 5 bases from V and 1 base from J, leaving 8 bases between. The germline gives CDR1 SEHNR, CDR2 FQNEAQ (reference sequence). The CDR3 loop is CASSRRGNTEAFF. The CDR3 DNA is TGTGCCAGCAGCCGAAGGGGGAACACTGAAGCTTTCTTT. The full variable domain, its missing parts supplied by reference TRBV7-9 and TRBJ1-1, is DTGVSQNPRHKITKRGQNVTFRCDPISEHNRLYWYRQTLGQGPEFLTYFQNEAQLEKSRLLSDRFSAERPKGSFSTLEIQRTEQGDSAMYLCASSRRGNTEAFFGQGTRLTVV.

The chain recombines TRBV7-2 with TRBJ2-3; D perhaps matches TRBD2 (7 bases). The CDR3 covers 17 residues. Trimming removed 0 bases at V and 4 bases at J, with 17 bases between. CDR1 is SGHTA, CDR2 FQGNSA, per germline. The CDR3: CASSLAASGGGADTQYF. The CDR3 DNA reads TGTGCCAGCAGCTTAGCGGCTAGCGGAGGGGGGGCAGATACGCAGTATTTT.

In the case of this clone: Other DNA sequences in the same sample also yield this CDR3. This chain connects TRBV28 to TRBJ1-1, with unresolved D. The ends were cut back, 3 bases at V and 1 base at J, with 6 bases in the middle. Germline V gene data show CDR1 as MDHEN and CDR2 as SYDVKM. The CDR3 spans 13 residues. The CDR3 DNA reads as TGTGCCAGCAGTTTGTGGGGGAACACTGAAGCTTTCTTT. Translating it yields CASSLWGNTEAFF.

The genes are TRBV7-2 and TRBJ2-2; 9 bases match TRBD1. CDR1 is SGHTA, CDR2 FQGNSA, per germline. After removal of 2 bases from V and 6 bases from J, the junction contained 7 bases not matched to a gene. The CDR3 consists of 16 residues. The CDR3 DNA is TGTGCCAGCAGCTTAACAGGGGGCGCCGGGGCCGGGGAGCTGTTTTTT. Amino acid sequence: CASSLTGGAGAGELFF. The full variable domain, its missing parts supplied by reference TRBV7-2 and TRBJ2-2, is GAGVSQSPSNKVTEKGKDVELRCDPISGHTALYWYRQSLGQGLEFLIYFQGNSAPDKSGLPSDRFSAERTGGSVSTLTIQRTQQEDSAVYLCASSLTGGAGAGELFFGEGSRLTVL.

This clone was counted once. The chain carries TRBV27 and TRBJ1-1; no reliable D call. The germline CDR1 and CDR2 sequences are MNHEY and SMNVEV (reference sequence). The CDR3 is made up of 15 amino acids. V lost 6 bases to trimming and J lost 1 base, with 15 bases between them. The chain's CDR3 is CASRPAAGRNTEAFF. In DNA, the CDR3 is TGTGCCAGCAGACCGGCTGCGGGGAGGAACACTGAAGCTTTCTTT.

The chain uses TRBV30 and TRBJ2-2; a possible D gene is TRBD2 (5 bases). This CDR3 has 14 residues. The V end lost 3 bases, the J end lost 2 bases, and 10 bases lay between the germline ends. Germline-derived CDR1 and CDR2 are GTSNPN and SVGIG (reference sequence). The CDR3 coding sequence is TGTGCCTGGAGGAGGGCGGTAAACACCGGGGAGCTGTTTTTT. Translation gives CAWRRAVNTGELFF.